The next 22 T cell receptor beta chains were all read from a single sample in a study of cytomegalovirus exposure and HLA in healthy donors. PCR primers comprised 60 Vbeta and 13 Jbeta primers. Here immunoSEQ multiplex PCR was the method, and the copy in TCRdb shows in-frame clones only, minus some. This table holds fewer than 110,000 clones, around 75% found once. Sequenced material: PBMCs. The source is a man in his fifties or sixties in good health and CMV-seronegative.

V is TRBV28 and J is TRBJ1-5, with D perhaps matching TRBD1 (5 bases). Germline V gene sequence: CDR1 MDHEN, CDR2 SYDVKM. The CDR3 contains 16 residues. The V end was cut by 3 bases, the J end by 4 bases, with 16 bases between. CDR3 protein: CASSFRIGGSNQPQHF. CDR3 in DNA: TGTGCCAGCAGTTTCCGGATTGGGGGGTCGAATCAGCCCCAGCATTTT.

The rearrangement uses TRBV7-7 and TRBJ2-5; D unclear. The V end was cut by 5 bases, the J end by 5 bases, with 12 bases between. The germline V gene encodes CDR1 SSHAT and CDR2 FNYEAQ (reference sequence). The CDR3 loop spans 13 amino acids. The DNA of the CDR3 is TGTGCCAGCAGCCCGAGGTCCGGCGAGACCCAGTACTTC. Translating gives CASSPRSGETQYF.

The CDR3 loop reads CASKLTNQPQHF. In nucleotides, the CDR3 is TGTGCCAGCAAACTTACTAATCAGCCCCAGCATTTT. The V and J genes are TRBV28 and TRBJ1-5; D call uncertain. Trimming cost V 7 bases and J 4 bases, with 8 bases left between them. This CDR3 has 12 amino acids. Germline assignment: CDR1 MDHEN and CDR2 SYDVKM.

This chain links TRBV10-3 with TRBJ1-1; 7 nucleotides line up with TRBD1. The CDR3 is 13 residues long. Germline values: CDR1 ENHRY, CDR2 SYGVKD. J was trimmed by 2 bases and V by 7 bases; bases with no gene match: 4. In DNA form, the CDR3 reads TGTGCCATCACCCGACAGGGAAACACTGAAGCTTTCTTT. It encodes CAITRQGNTEAFF.

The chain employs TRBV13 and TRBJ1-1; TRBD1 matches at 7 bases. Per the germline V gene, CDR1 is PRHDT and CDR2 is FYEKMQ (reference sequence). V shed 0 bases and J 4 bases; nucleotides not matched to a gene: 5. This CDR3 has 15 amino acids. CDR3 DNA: TGTGCCAGCAGCTTAGGGGGACAGTTTGTCACTGAAGCTTTCTTT. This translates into CASSLGGQFVTEAFF.

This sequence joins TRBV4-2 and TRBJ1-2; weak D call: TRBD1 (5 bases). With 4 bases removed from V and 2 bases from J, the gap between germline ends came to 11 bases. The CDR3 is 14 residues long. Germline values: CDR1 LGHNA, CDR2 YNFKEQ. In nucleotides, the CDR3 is TGTGCCAGCAGCCGGGACGGAGGGAACTATGGCTACACCTTC. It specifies CASSRDGGNYGYTF.

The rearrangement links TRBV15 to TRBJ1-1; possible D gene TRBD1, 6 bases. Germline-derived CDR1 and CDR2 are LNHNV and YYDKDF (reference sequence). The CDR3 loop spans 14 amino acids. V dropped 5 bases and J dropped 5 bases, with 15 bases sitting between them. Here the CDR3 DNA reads TGTGCCACCAGCCTCAACAGGGAGGGGACTGAAGCTTTCTTT. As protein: CATSLNREGTEAFF. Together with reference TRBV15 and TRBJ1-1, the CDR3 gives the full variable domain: DAMVIQNPRYQVTQFGKPVTLSCSQTLNHNVMYWYQQKSSQAPKLLFHYYDKDFNNEADTPDNFQSRRPNTSFCFLDIRSPGLGDTAMYLCATSLNREGTEAFFGQGTRLTVV.

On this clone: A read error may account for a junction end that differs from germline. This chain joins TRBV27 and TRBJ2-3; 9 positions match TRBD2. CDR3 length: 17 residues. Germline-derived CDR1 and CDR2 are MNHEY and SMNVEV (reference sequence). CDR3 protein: CASSLWEASGTTGTQYF. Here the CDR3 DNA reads TGTGCCAGCAGTTTATGGGAGGCTAGCGGGACGACAGGTACGCAGTATTTT.

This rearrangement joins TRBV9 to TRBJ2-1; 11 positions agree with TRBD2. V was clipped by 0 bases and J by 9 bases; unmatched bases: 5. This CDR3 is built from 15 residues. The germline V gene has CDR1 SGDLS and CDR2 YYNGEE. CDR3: CASSVEPLAGGEQFF. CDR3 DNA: TGTGCCAGCAGCGTAGAACCTCTAGCGGGAGGTGAGCAGTTCTTC.

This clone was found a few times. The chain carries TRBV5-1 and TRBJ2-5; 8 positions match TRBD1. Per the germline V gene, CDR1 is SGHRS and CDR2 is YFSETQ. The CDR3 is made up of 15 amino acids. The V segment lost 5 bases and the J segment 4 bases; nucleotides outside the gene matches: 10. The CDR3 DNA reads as TGCGCCAGCAGTCCCCGGGACAGGCGAGCAGAGACCCAGTACTTC. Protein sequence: CASSPRDRRAETQYF.

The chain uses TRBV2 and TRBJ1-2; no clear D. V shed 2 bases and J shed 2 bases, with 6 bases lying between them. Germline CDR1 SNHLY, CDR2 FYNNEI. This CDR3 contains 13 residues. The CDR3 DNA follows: TGTGCCAGCAGTGAAACCGAGAACTATGGCTACACCTTC. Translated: CASSETENYGYTF.

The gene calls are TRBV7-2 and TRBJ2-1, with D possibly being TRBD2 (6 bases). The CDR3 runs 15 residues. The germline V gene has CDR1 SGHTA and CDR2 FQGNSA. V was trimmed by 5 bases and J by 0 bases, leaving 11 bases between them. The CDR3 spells CASSRGAPSYNEQFF. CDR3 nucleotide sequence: TGTGCCAGCAGCCGCGGGGCCCCCTCCTACAATGAGCAGTTCTTC.

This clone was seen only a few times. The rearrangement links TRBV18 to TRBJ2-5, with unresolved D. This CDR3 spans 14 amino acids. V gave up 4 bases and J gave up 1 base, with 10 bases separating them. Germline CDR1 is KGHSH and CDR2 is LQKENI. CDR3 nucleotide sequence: TGTGCCAGCTCACGTGTCGTGTCCCAAGAGACCCAGTACTTC. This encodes CASSRVVSQETQYF.

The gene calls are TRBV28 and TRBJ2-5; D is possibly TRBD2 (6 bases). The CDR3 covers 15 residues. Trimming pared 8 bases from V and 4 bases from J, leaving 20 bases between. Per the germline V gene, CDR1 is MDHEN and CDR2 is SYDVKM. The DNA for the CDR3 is TGTGCCAGCGAAACTCGGAGGGCCGGCTTAGAGACCCAGTACTTC. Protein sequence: CASETRRAGLETQYF.

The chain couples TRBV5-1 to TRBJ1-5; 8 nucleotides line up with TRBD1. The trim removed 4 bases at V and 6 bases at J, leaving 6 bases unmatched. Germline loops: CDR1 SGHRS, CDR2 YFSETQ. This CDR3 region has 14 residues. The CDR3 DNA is TGCGCCAGCAGCGCGACAGGGGTTGGTCAGCCCCAGCATTTT. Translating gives CASSATGVGQPQHF.

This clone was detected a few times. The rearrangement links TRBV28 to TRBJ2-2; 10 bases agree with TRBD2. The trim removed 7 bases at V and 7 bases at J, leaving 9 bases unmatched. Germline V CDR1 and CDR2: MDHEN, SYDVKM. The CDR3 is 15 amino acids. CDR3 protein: CASTVLAGEVGELFF. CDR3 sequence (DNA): TGTGCCAGCACTGTGCTAGCGGGAGAAGTCGGGGAGCTGTTTTTT.

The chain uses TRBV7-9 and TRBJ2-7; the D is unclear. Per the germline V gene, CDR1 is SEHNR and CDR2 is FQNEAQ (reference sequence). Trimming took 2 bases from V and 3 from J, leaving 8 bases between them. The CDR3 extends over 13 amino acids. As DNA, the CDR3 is TGTGCCAGCAGCTTAAAGCCGTTCTACGAGCAGTACTTC. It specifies CASSLKPFYEQYF. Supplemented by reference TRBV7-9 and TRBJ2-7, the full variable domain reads DTGVSQNPRHKITKRGQNVTFRCDPISEHNRLYWYRQTLGQGPEFLTYFQNEAQLEKSRLLSDRFSAERPKGSFSTLEIQRTEQGDSAMYLCASSLKPFYEQYFGPGTRLTVT.

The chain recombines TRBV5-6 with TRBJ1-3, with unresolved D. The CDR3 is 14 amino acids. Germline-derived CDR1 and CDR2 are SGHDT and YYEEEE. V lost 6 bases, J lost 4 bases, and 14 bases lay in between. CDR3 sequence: CASTLAGYGNTIYF. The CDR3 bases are TGTGCCAGCACCTTAGCGGGGTACGGAAACACCATATATTTT.

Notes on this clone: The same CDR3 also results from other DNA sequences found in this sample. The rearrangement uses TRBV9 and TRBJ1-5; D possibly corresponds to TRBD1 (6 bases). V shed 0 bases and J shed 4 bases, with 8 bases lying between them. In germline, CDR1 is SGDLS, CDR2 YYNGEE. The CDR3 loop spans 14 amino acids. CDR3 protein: CASSVGGGNQPQHF. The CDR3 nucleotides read TGTGCCAGCAGCGTAGGAGGGGGAAATCAGCCCCAGCATTTT.

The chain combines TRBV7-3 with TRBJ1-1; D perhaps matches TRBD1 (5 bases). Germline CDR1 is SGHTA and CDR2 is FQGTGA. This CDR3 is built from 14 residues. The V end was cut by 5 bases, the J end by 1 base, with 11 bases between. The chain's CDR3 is CASSRGGSNTEAFF. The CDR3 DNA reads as TGTGCCAGCAGCCGGGGGGGTTCGAACACTGAAGCTTTCTTT. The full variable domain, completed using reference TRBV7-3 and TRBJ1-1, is GAGVSQTPSNKVTEKGKYVELRCDPISGHTALYWYRQSLGQGPEFLIYFQGTGAADDSGLPNDRFFAVRPEGSVSTLKIQRTERGDSAVYLCASSRGGSNTEAFFGQGTRLTVV.

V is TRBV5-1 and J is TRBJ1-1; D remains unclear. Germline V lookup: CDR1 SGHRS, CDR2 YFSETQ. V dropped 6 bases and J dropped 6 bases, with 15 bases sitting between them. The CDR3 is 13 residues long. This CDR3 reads CASNLASAAEAFF. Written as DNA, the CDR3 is TGCGCCAGCAACCTTGCGTCGGCGGCTGAAGCTTTCTTT.

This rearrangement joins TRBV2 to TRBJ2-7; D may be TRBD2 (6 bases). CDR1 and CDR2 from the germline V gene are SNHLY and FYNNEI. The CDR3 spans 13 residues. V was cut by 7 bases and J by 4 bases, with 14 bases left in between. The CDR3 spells CASKEGFRYEQYF. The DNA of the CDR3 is TGTGCCAGCAAGGAGGGGTTTAGGTACGAGCAGTACTTC.